This TCR beta chain stems from a study of T cell repertoires in cytomegalovirus infection. Turning to the study itself: Public TCR beta signatures provided an indication of both CMV infection and a matching HLA type.

Per the germline V gene, CDR1 is SGHRS and CDR2 is YFSETQ. Trimming cost V 0 bases and J 1 base, with 7 bases left between them. This CDR3 contains 14 residues. TCRdb itself ran the reads through MiXCR, one entry per CDR3 protein. The table has some 350,000 distinct CDR3 sequences, 18% seen once. General study findings and limits: What dominated the ex vivo response were HLA-C-restricted CMV-specific TCR beta clonotypes.

This clonotype was observed a handful of times. Its antigen is undetermined. This sequence joins TRBV5-1 and TRBJ1-1; possibly TRBD1 for D (5 bases). The sample taken for sequencing was PBMCs. The sequence derives from a human donor in good health (CMV status not recorded). Some clones in this sample may be carry-over from other donors' samples. In nucleotides, the CDR3 is TGCGCCAGCAGCTTGGACAGGTCGAACACTGAAGCTTTCTTT. Amino acids: CASSLDRSNTEAFF.